Below, 4 T cell receptor beta chains from the same sample are listed, as sequenced in a study of CD8 T cells in Susac syndrome. The authors reverse transcribed roughly 0.5 to 1 ug RNA with random hexamers. TCRdb used MiXCR to reprocess the immunoSEQ multiplex PCR reads, holding one entry per CDR3 protein. The sample consists of about 120,000 distinct CDR3 sequences, 85% to 95% of them appearing once. Sequencing was performed on CD8+ T cells from PBMCs. The receptors originated from a human donor in good health.

The chain is built from TRBV7-2 and TRBJ2-4; D is uncertain. The germline V gene encodes CDR1 SGHTA and CDR2 FQGNSA. CDR3 length: 17 residues. V shed 2 bases and J shed 3 bases, with 17 bases lying between them. The CDR3 here is CASSLSAGPGSKNIQYF. For the CDR3, the DNA is TGTGCCAGCAGCTTATCTGCCGGGCCTGGAAGCAAAAACATTCAGTACTTC.

This clonotype was seen a single time. The chain joins TRBV11-2 to TRBJ1-4, with D hard to call. The CDR3 extends over 13 amino acids. Per the germline V gene, CDR1 is SGHAT and CDR2 is FQNNGV. Trimming stripped 4 bases from V and 6 bases from J, with 9 bases between. The CDR3 here is CASSSPRYEKLFF. The CDR3 DNA sequence: TGTGCCAGCAGCTCGCCCCGGTATGAAAAACTGTTTTTT.

This sequence joins TRBV5-1 and TRBJ2-5; the match to TRBD2 covers 8 bases. This CDR3 is built from 16 residues. The germline V gene encodes CDR1 SGHRS and CDR2 YFSETQ. V was pared by 0 bases and J by 2 bases, with 6 bases of the junction left unmatched. CDR3 protein: CASSLGLAGDQETQYF. The CDR3 region has the DNA TGCGCCAGCAGCTTGGGTCTAGCGGGCGATCAAGAGACCCAGTACTTC.

This chain links TRBV12-3 or TRBV12-4 with TRBJ1-5; possible D gene TRBD1, 6 bases. Deletions cut 6 bases from V and 4 bases from J, with 13 bases between. The CDR3 covers 14 residues. CDR3 DNA sequence: TGTGCCAGCAGCTCCGGGACACCAAATCAGCCCCAGCATTTT. It translates to CASSSGTPNQPQHF.